This T cell receptor (beta chain) was retrieved from a study of blood T cell repertoires in COVID-19. Study as a whole: Sites in the United States, Italy and Spain provided acute and convalescent COVID-19 samples.

CDR1 and CDR2 (germline): MNHEY, SVGEGT. CDR3 length: 15 residues. V shed 5 bases and J shed 4 bases, with 15 bases lying between them. How the authors handled the data: For nucleated cells, counts were estimated from reference gene primer amplification. The table came from immunoSEQ multiplex PCR; TCRdb's copy has only in-frame clones and leaves some out. The V and J calls and clone size are taken from that table; D and trimming were inferred from the DNA. The data hold some 21,000 clones, with 84% observed a single time. Sequenced: peripheral blood. The rearrangement uses TRBV6-2 or TRBV6-3 and TRBJ1-5; D is undetermined. The receptor comes from a man aged 35 to 55 with acute or convalescent COVID-19. The CDR3 region is CASSPGSGYNQPQHF. CDR3 DNA: TGTGCCAGCAGTCCAGGTTCCGGATATAATCAGCCCCAGCATTTT.